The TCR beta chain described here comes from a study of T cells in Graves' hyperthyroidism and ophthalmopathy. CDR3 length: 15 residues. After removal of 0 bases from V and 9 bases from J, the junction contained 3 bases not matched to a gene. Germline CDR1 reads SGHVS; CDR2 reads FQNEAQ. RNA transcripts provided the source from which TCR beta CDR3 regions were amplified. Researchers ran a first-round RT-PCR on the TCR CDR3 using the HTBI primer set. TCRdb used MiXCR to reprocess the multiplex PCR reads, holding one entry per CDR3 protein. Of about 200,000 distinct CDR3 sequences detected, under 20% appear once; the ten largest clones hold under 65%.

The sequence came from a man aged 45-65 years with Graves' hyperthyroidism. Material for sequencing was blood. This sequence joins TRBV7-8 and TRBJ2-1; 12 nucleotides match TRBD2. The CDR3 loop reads CASSLATSGSFEQFF. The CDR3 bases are TGTGCCAGCAGCTTAGCGACTAGCGGGAGTTTTGAGCAGTTCTTC.